This T cell receptor (beta chain) is from a study of blood T cell repertoires in COVID-19. Study in general: The cDNA or gDNA used as material had been derived from T cells, B-cell-depleted T cells, or PBMCs.

CDR3 size: 15 residues. CDR1 and CDR2 from the germline V gene are SGHVS and FNYEAQ. The V gene lost 0 bases and the J gene lost 5 bases, with 13 bases spanning the gap. The assay was immunoSEQ multiplex PCR, and TCRdb's table has in-frame clones only and misses some. The sample carries about 270,000 clones, about 87% recorded once. The sequence was collected from a man in his fifties or sixties who had recovered from COVID-19. Specimen: peripheral blood. The chain is built from TRBV7-6 and TRBJ2-5, with D maybe TRBD2 (5 bases). The CDR3 reads CASSLALALRETQYF. The DNA of the CDR3 is TGTGCCAGCAGCTTAGCGCTAGCCTTGCGGGAGACCCAGTACTTC.